The entry that follows covers one T cell receptor beta chain sequence. No antigen is known for it. Compared with germline, one end of the junction differs, possibly owing to a read error. The CDR3 contains 14 residues, cysteine and phenylalanine counted. Just CDR3 DNA is preserved here, 42 bases in frame from base 1. Taken from the germline V gene, the CDR1 and CDR2 loops are SNHLY and FYNNEI. This sample was taken from a study of blood T cell repertoires in COVID-19 (dated by TCRdb to about 2020). In terms of the full investigation: Samples covering the acute and convalescent phases of COVID-19 were provided by collaborators in the United States, Italy and Spain. The prospective study material was composed of cDNA or gDNA derived from T cells, B-cell-depleted T cells, or PBMCs. Deeply sampled blood TCRbeta repertoires from subjects exposed to, actively infected with, or recovered from COVID-19 were included in the dataset. The repertoires were released in a freely available public database intended as a resource for research on the immune response to SARS-CoV-2. Samples were obtained from the ongoing ImmuneRACE study (first 160 participants) and from 1,200 or so subjects provided by 6 global collaborators. Nearly every sample came with metadata listing a de-identified subject ID, COVID-19 status, age in years and sex. Where HLA class I and class II types were available, the types were taken from metadata supplied by the sample provider, not from assay-based typing.

Broader findings and caveats from the paper: Clinical and demographic metadata were provided uncurated, with the amount varying by source and participant.

The immunoSEQ Assay, a bias-controlled multiplex PCR, was used to amplify TCRbeta CDR3 regions from genomic DNA. For the original study's pipeline: The number of nucleated cells in each sample was estimated by amplification of reference gene primers within the assay. Sequence reads were collapsed and filtered to measure the absolute abundance of every unique TCRbeta CDR3 rearrangement. For each sample, productive Simpson clonality was calculated by taking the square root of Simpson's diversity index across productive rearrangements. TCRdb obtained this table from immuneACCESS and retained in-frame rearrangements with V and J assigned. These tables miss some clones; where compared with another copy, unresolved V genes account for less than half of the shortfall, and the remainder is unexplained. For V, J and clone size, that table is used; D and trimming come from the DNA. This sample lists around 200,000 clones; about 77% were detected once. 2.5% to 3.5% of the sample is in the top ten clones.

Whole blood was collected in K2EDTA tubes by collaborating institutions according to the institutions' own protocols. For TCRbeta analysis, collaborator samples were shipped as frozen whole blood, as isolated PBMCs, or as DNA extracted from either sample type. The rearrangement combines TRBV2 with TRBJ2-7; the D gene is perhaps TRBD2, from 6 matching bases. The sequence was collected from a woman of 80 years or more with active or convalescent COVID-19. Sequencing used peripheral blood. CDR3 reads: CASREGTGSYEQYF. The DNA is as follows: TGTGCCAGCAGAGAAGGGACTGGGAGTTACGAGCAGTACTTC.